One and the same sample provided the 24 T cell receptor beta chains below, sequenced in a study of control samples from healthy donors and cancer patients. Sequenced by immunoSEQ multiplex PCR; TCRdb stores in-frame clones only, minus some. The table records about 170,000 clones, approximately 90% of them present only once. Sequencing used blood. These receptors originate from a man aged 25-40 years in good health.

The chain couples TRBV28 to TRBJ2-2; D might be TRBD2 (6 bases). Trimming cost V 7 bases and J 2 bases, with 14 bases left between them. The CDR3 sequence is 15 residues long. CDR1 is MDHEN, CDR2 SYDVKM, per germline. The CDR3 DNA reads as TGTGCCAGCACCCCGGGACTGGGTAACACCGGGGAGCTGTTTTTT. The encoded protein is CASTPGLGNTGELFF.

The chain recombines TRBV28 with TRBJ1-2; TRBD1 aligns across 9 bases. V shed 7 bases and J 6 bases; nucleotides not matched to a gene: 6. Germline V CDR1 and CDR2: MDHEN, SYDVKM. The CDR3 totals 13 residues. Here the CDR3 DNA reads TGTGCCAGCAAGGGGACAGGGATTCATGGCTACACCTTC. This codes for CASKGTGIHGYTF.

The chain couples TRBV24-1 to TRBJ2-2, with TRBD1 matching 7 bases. Germline CDR1 is KGHDR and CDR2 is SFDVKD. The CDR3 covers 13 residues. The V segment lost 9 bases and the J segment 6 bases; nucleotides outside the gene matches: 6. CDR3: CATAGTASGELFF. CDR3 DNA: TGTGCCACCGCCGGGACAGCCTCCGGGGAGCTGTTTTTT.

The J gene is TRBJ2-1, the V gene TRBV29-1; 15 nucleotides align to TRBD2. The CDR3 is 15 amino acids. Germline trimming cut 5 bases from V and 4 bases from J; bases unmatched to any gene: 3. Germline values: CDR1 SQVTM, CDR2 ANQGSEA. The CDR3 spells CSVQGTSGGYNEQFF. CDR3 in DNA: TGCAGCGTTCAAGGGACTAGCGGGGGGTACAATGAGCAGTTCTTC.

CDR3: CASSVQEGVDEQFF. The CDR3 DNA reads TGTGCCAGCAGCGTTCAAGAGGGTGTCGATGAGCAGTTCTTC. The chain has TRBV9 and TRBJ2-1; tentatively, D is TRBD2 (5 bases). The germline V gene has CDR1 SGDLS and CDR2 YYNGEE. Trimming shortened V by 2 bases and J by 8 bases, and 14 bases separated the two germline ends. CDR3 length: 14 amino acids.

This chain joins TRBV2 and TRBJ2-1; no definite D call. Germline assignment: CDR1 SNHLY and CDR2 FYNNEI. The CDR3 consists of 11 residues. V was shortened by 7 bases and J by 12 bases, with 13 bases between the two germline ends. Here the CDR3 reads CASTQVEGQFF. DNA of the CDR3: TGTGCCAGCACCCAGGTGGAAGGGCAGTTCTTC.

This clone was seen only a few times. This chain joins TRBV9 and TRBJ2-3; 9 nucleotides agree with TRBD2. Germline loops: CDR1 SGDLS, CDR2 YYNGEE. V gave up 4 bases and J gave up 4 bases; unmatched junction bases: 10. The CDR3 spans 16 residues. The CDR3 is CASSSFSGSGPDTQYF. The CDR3 bases are TGTGCCAGCAGCTCCTTTAGCGGGAGTGGTCCAGATACGCAGTATTTT.

The rearrangement links TRBV9 to TRBJ2-1; no reliable D call. Trimming stripped 0 bases from V and 6 bases from J, with 1 base between. This CDR3 is built from 11 residues. From germline, CDR1 is SGDLS and CDR2 YYNGEE. CDR3 protein: CASSVANEQFF. The CDR3 DNA sequence: TGTGCCAGCAGCGTAGCCAATGAGCAGTTCTTC.

The chain joins TRBV2 to TRBJ1-3, with D unclear. V was pared by 0 bases and J by 4 bases, with 10 bases between. CDR1 is SNHLY, CDR2 FYNNEI, per germline. The CDR3 contains 15 residues. Written as DNA, the CDR3 is TGTGCCAGCAGTGAAGCAGCTGGGATCGGAAACACCATATATTTT. Its translation: CASSEAAGIGNTIYF.

The chain joins TRBV11-2 to TRBJ2-1; a possible D gene is TRBD2 (5 bases). Per germline, CDR1 SGHAT and CDR2 FQNNGV. V gave up 2 bases and J gave up 7 bases, with 12 bases separating them. The length of the CDR3 is 14 residues. The chain's CDR3 is CASSLPGGLNEQFF. Written as DNA, the CDR3 is TGTGCCAGCAGCTTACCGGGCGGGCTTAATGAGCAGTTCTTC.

This clone was seen a single time. V and J are TRBV4-2 and TRBJ1-2; tentatively, D is TRBD1 (5 bases). Germline V CDR1 and CDR2: LGHNA, YNFKEQ. Trimming removed 1 base from V and 4 bases from J, with 10 bases in between. This CDR3 has 14 amino acids. The CDR3 loop reads CASSQVGGSYGYTF. As DNA, the CDR3 is TGTGCCAGCAGCCAAGTCGGGGGGAGCTATGGCTACACCTTC.

The chain carries TRBV7-8 and TRBJ1-4; D ambiguous. V lost 5 bases, J lost 9 bases, and 19 bases lay in between. Germline CDR1 is SGHVS and CDR2 is FQNEAQ. The CDR3 runs to 15 residues. The CDR3 region has the DNA TGTGCCAGCAGCCCTAGGAGGGCCCTCTTTCAAAAACTGTTTTTT. Translation gives CASSPRRALFQKLFF.

The rearrangement uses TRBV7-9 and TRBJ1-1; a possible D gene is TRBD1 (6 bases). Per the germline V gene, CDR1 is SEHNR and CDR2 is FQNEAQ (reference sequence). This CDR3 spans 14 amino acids. Trimming pared 2 bases from V and 5 bases from J, leaving 12 bases between. The CDR3 nucleotides read TGTGCCAGCAGCTTATGGGCAGGGGAGACTGAAGCTTTCTTT. Translating it yields CASSLWAGETEAFF.

This chain connects TRBV29-1 to TRBJ1-4, with 9 bases identical to TRBD1. The germline gives CDR1 SQVTM, CDR2 ANQGSEA. The V segment lost 7 bases and the J segment 7 bases; nucleotides outside the gene matches: 7. CDR3 length equals 13 residues. CDR3 coding DNA: TGCAGCGCCGGCGGACAGGGGATTGAAAAACTGTTTTTT. This encodes CSAGGQGIEKLFF.

Ten or more counts support this clone. The chain employs TRBV2 and TRBJ1-2; a possible D gene is TRBD1 (5 bases). This CDR3 contains 16 residues. Trimming pared 2 bases from V and 6 bases from J, leaving 19 bases between. Germline CDR1 reads SNHLY; CDR2 reads FYNNEI. The CDR3 spells CASSERGGLPPNGYTF. The CDR3 nucleotides are TGTGCCAGCAGTGAACGTGGGGGGTTGCCACCCAATGGCTACACCTTC.

The chain couples TRBV3-1 (or the pseudogene TRBV3-2) to TRBJ1-2; no definite D call. CDR1 LGHDT and CDR2 YNNKEL come from the germline V gene (reference sequence). The length of the CDR3 is 14 residues. V shed 1 base and J shed 2 bases, with 8 bases lying between them. The CDR3 DNA follows: TGTGCCAGCAGCCAAGGCGCAGGAAACTATGGCTACACCTTC. Translating it yields CASSQGAGNYGYTF.

Only one count was recorded for this clone. The J gene is TRBJ1-1, the V gene TRBV25-1; D gene ambiguous. Germline assignment: CDR1 MGHDK and CDR2 SYGVNS. This CDR3 is built from 14 residues. Trimming took 6 bases from V and 2 from J, leaving 13 bases between them. CDR3 sequence: CASSKSPGNTEAFF. CDR3 bases: TGTGCCAGCAGCAAAAGCCCGGGAAACACTGAAGCTTTCTTT.

The gene calls are TRBV24-1 and TRBJ2-7; D is unclear. This CDR3 has 12 amino acids. Germline V gene sequence: CDR1 KGHDR, CDR2 SFDVKD. The V gene lost 3 bases and the J gene lost 3 bases, with 5 bases spanning the gap. The CDR3: CATSDRDYEQYF. CDR3 DNA: TGTGCCACCAGTGATCGAGACTACGAGCAGTACTTC.

CDR3 sequence (DNA): TGCGCCAGCAGCCAAGATTCAGCCCTGAACACTGAAGCTTTCTTT. The encoded protein is CASSQDSALNTEAFF. The chain recombines TRBV4-1 with TRBJ1-1; D ambiguous. Germline V gene lookup returns CDR1 MGHRA and CDR2 YSYEKL. Deletions cut 0 bases from V and 0 bases from J, with 8 bases between. The CDR3 contains 15 residues.

This clone came up a few times. The gene calls are TRBV11-3 and TRBJ1-1; possibly TRBD1 for D (6 bases). The V and J ends lost 5 bases and 3 bases respectively, with 10 bases between them. From germline, CDR1 is SGHNT and CDR2 YENEEA. The CDR3 consists of 13 residues. CDR3: CASSQRGDTEAFF. DNA for the CDR3: TGTGCCAGCAGCCAAAGGGGGGACACTGAAGCTTTCTTT.

The rearrangement joins TRBV2 to TRBJ2-7; 12 nucleotides line up with TRBD1. V lost 4 bases to trimming and J lost 7 bases; unmatched junction nucleotides: 11. The CDR3 runs 16 residues. The germline gives CDR1 SNHLY, CDR2 FYNNEI. The CDR3 bases are TGTGCCAGCAGTGTAATGAGAGGGACAGGGGGCGCGGAGCAGTACTTC. Its translation is CASSVMRGTGGAEQYF. Together with reference TRBV2 and TRBJ2-7, the CDR3 gives the full variable domain: EPEVTQTPSHQVTQMGQEVILRCVPISNHLYFYWYRQILGQKVEFLVSFYNNEISEKSEIFDDQFSVERPDGSNFTLKIRSTKLEDSAMYFCASSVMRGTGGAEQYFGPGTRLTVT.

The chain couples TRBV18 to TRBJ1-5; weak D call: TRBD1 (5 bases). Trimming cost V 6 bases and J 4 bases, with 10 bases left between them. The CDR3 covers 13 residues. Germline CDR1 reads KGHSH; CDR2 reads LQKENI. The CDR3 nucleotides are TGTGCCAGCTCCGGGACGTCTAATCAGCCCCAGCATTTT. Its protein is CASSGTSNQPQHF. Drawing the rest from reference TRBV18 and TRBJ1-5, the complete variable domain is NAGVMQNPRHLVRRRGQEARLRCSPMKGHSHVYWYRQLPEEGLKFMVYLQKENIIDESGMPKERFSAEFPKEGPSILRIQQVVRGDSAAYFCASSGTSNQPQHFGDGTRLSIL.

The chain uses TRBV5-6 and TRBJ1-1; a weak D match, TRBD1 (6 bases). The V and J ends lost 2 bases and 5 bases respectively, with 16 bases between them. The CDR3 length is 15 residues. Germline V gene sequence: CDR1 SGHDT, CDR2 YYEEEE. This chain's CDR3 is CASSLRGGAGTEAFF. CDR3 sequence (DNA): TGTGCCAGCAGCTTACGGGGGGGCGCAGGAACTGAAGCTTTCTTT.

The CDR3: CASSFVSGTPSYEQYF. DNA of the CDR3: TGCGCCAGCAGCTTTGTAAGCGGGACTCCTTCCTACGAGCAGTACTTC. The chain recombines TRBV5-1 with TRBJ2-7; 7 nucleotides agree with TRBD2. V shed 2 bases, J shed 1 base, and the junction held 9 bases outside the gene matches. Germline-derived CDR1 and CDR2 are SGHRS and YFSETQ. The CDR3 consists of 16 residues.